This is a list of T cell receptor beta chains from one sample in a study of blood T cell repertoires in COVID-19. Produced via immunoSEQ multiplex PCR; TCRdb's table is partial and in-frame only. The table shows about 97,000 clones, with around 90% occurring only once. The sample comprised peripheral blood. The receptors here all came from a man in his late teens or twenties with acute or convalescent COVID-19. Each CDR3 is given with its conserved first and last residue. The D gene is left open where the match is weak. Expanded clones get a size class; other rows say once, few or many, or leave the size out.

size: .; J: TRBJ1-3; D: TRBD1; V: TRBV9; CDR3: CASSPRDRGPFGSGNTIYF; DNA: TGTGCCAGCAGCCCCCGGGACAGGGGGCCTTTTGGGTCTGGAAACACCATATATTTT
size: .; J: TRBJ2-3; D: .; V: TRBV18; CDR3: CASSPNPGDTQYF; DNA: TGTGCCAGCTCACCGAATCCGGGGGATACGCAGTATTTT
size: .; J: TRBJ1-1; D: .; V: TRBV2; CDR3: CASSVNRDTEAFF; DNA: TGTGCCAGCAGTGTTAACAGGGACACTGAAGCTTTCTTT
size: .; J: TRBJ1-2; D: .; V: TRBV5-1; CDR3: CASKDAGGNYGYTF; DNA: TGCGCCAGCAAGGACGCAGGAGGTAACTATGGCTACACCTTC
size: .; J: TRBJ2-3; D: .; V: TRBV3-1/TRBV3-2; CDR3: CASSQSPGGSDTQYF; DNA: TGTGCCAGCAGCCAAAGTCCAGGAGGGTCAGATACGCAGTATTTT
size: .; J: TRBJ1-1; D: .; V: TRBV4-1; CDR3: CASSQDAGNTEAFF; DNA: TGCGCCAGCAGCCAAGACGCAGGTAACACTGAAGCTTTCTTT
size: .; J: TRBJ1-2; D: TRBD1; V: TRBV12-5; CDR3: CASGPSTGSYGYTF; DNA: TGTGCTAGTGGTCCGTCGACAGGGAGCTATGGCTACACCTTC
size: .; J: TRBJ1-5; D: TRBD1; V: TRBV5-8; CDR3: CASSHRLQGASNQPQHF; DNA: TGTGCCAGCAGCCACCGTCTACAGGGGGCCAGCAATCAGCCCCAGCATTTT
size: .; J: TRBJ1-5; D: .; V: TRBV7-9; CDR3: CASSSYKLPQHF; DNA: TGTGCCAGCAGTTCCTATAAACTGCCCCAGCATTTT
size: few; J: TRBJ1-3; D: .; V: TRBV29-1; CDR3: CSVEGGGTSSGNTIYF; DNA: TGCAGCGTTGAAGGCGGGGGTACCAGTTCTGGAAACACCATATATTTT
size: few; J: TRBJ1-2; D: .; V: TRBV6-5; CDR3: CASSRGNYGYTF; DNA: TGTGCCAGCAGTAGGGGAAACTATGGCTACACCTTC
size: .; J: TRBJ1-2; D: .; V: TRBV15; CDR3: CATSRGPADLYGYTF; DNA: TGTGCCACCAGCAGAGGGCCAGCGGACCTTTATGGCTACACCTTC
size: .; J: TRBJ2-3; D: .; V: TRBV11-3; CDR3: CASSLDWGPQHTQYF; DNA: TGTGCCAGCAGCTTAGATTGGGGCCCCCAACATACGCAGTATTTT
size: .; J: TRBJ2-3; D: TRBD1; V: TRBV13; CDR3: CASSLEGQREGTPSTDTQYF; DNA: TGTGCCAGCAGCTTAGAGGGACAGCGAGAGGGAACCCCTAGCACAGATACGCAGTATTTT
size: few; J: TRBJ1-3; D: .; V: TRBV2; CDR3: CASSEGASSGNTIYF; DNA: TGTGCCAGCAGTGAAGGGGCCAGCTCTGGAAACACCATATATTTT
size: few; J: TRBJ1-2; D: TRBD1; V: TRBV6-2/TRBV6-3; CDR3: CASSHRGNYGYTF; DNA: TGTGCCAGCAGTCACAGGGGTAACTATGGCTACACCTTC
size: .; J: TRBJ1-1; D: .; V: TRBV7-9; CDR3: CASSPSANMNTEAFF; DNA: TGTGCCAGCAGCCCTTCAGCGAATATGAACACTGAAGCTTTCTTT
size: once; J: TRBJ1-6; D: .; V: TRBV6-5; CDR3: CASSSTYNSPLHF; DNA: TGTGCCAGCAGTTCCACCTATAATTCACCCCTCCACTTT
size: few; J: TRBJ1-1; D: .; V: TRBV2; CDR3: CASSGGTLNTEAFF; DNA: TGTGCCAGCAGTGGTGGGACTTTGAACACTGAAGCTTTCTTT
size: once; J: TRBJ1-1; D: .; V: TRBV2; CDR3: CASSNRNTEAFF; DNA: TGTGCCAGCTCAAACAGGAACACTGAAGCTTTCTTT
size: .; J: TRBJ1-5; D: TRBD1; V: TRBV18; CDR3: CASSPGTGKNQPQHF; DNA: TGTGCCAGCTCACCAGGGACAGGGAAAAATCAGCCCCAGCATTTT
size: .; J: TRBJ2-7; D: TRBD2; V: TRBV7-2; CDR3: CASSFLAGAYEQYF; DNA: TGTGCCAGCAGCTTCCTAGCGGGAGCGTACGAGCAGTACTTC
size: .; J: TRBJ1-1; D: .; V: TRBV9; CDR3: CASSATPGNTEAFF; DNA: TGTGCCAGCAGCGCCACCCCGGGGAACACTGAAGCTTTCTTT
size: .; J: TRBJ1-4; D: TRBD1; V: TRBV7-8; CDR3: CASSSTGNEKLFF; DNA: TGTGCCAGCAGCTCGACAGGGAATGAAAAACTGTTTTTT
size: .; J: TRBJ2-3; D: .; V: TRBV5-1; CDR3: CASSPSDWRADTQYF; DNA: TGCGCCAGCAGCCCCTCGGATTGGAGGGCAGATACGCAGTATTTT
size: .; J: TRBJ2-4; D: TRBD1; V: TRBV24-1; CDR3: CATSDCRTGIAKNIQYF; DNA: TGTGCCACCAGTGATTGCCGGACAGGGATAGCCAAAAACATTCAGTACTTC
size: once; J: TRBJ1-5; D: .; V: TRBV19; CDR3: CASSKKGGLEEGPQHF; DNA: TGTGCCAGTAGTAAGAAGGGCGGGCTTGAAGAAGGGCCCCAGCATTTT
size: .; J: TRBJ1-5; D: .; V: TRBV6-5; CDR3: CASSTGPGSQPQHF; DNA: TGTGCCAGCAGCACAGGGCCGGGGAGTCAGCCCCAGCATTTT
size: .; J: TRBJ1-3; D: .; V: TRBV2; CDR3: CASSAGQGTGNTIYF; DNA: TGTGCCAGCAGCGCCGGGCAGGGGACAGGAAACACCATATATTTT
size: once; J: TRBJ1-1; D: TRBD1; V: TRBV27; CDR3: CASSLWPPGQGHTEAFF; DNA: TGTGCCAGCAGTTTATGGCCCCCGGGACAGGGCCACACTGAAGCTTTCTTT
size: .; J: TRBJ2-7; D: .; V: TRBV7-9; CDR3: CASSLGSPMEQYF; DNA: TGTGCCAGCAGCTTAGGAAGCCCTATGGAGCAGTACTTC
size: .; J: TRBJ1-1; D: TRBD1; V: TRBV18; CDR3: CASSPPRRGLADTEAFF; DNA: TGTGCCAGCTCACCACCGCGGAGGGGGCTCGCGGACACTGAAGCTTTCTTT